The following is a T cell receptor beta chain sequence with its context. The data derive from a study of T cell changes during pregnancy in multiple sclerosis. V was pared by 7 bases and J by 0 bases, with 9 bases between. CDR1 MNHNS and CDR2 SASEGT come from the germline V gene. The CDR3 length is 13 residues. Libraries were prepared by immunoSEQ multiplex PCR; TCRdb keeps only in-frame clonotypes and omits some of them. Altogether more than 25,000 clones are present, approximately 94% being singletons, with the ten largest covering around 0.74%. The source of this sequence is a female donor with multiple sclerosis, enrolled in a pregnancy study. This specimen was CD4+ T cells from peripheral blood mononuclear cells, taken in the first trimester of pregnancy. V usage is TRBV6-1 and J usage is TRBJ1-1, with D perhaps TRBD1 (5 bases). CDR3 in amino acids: CASKGQLNTEAFF. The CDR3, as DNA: TGTGCCAGCAAGGGGCAGCTGAACACTGAAGCTTTCTTT.